The clone carrying this T cell receptor beta chain was detected many times. Its cognate antigen is unknown. TCRdb processed the 5' RACE reads anew with MiXCR; each CDR3 protein has one entry. The table lists hundreds of thousands of distinct CDR3 sequences, approximately 17% of them singletons. This sample is part of a study of CD8 T cells in ankylosing spondylitis. The germline CDR1 and CDR2 sequences are SGHRS and YFSETQ. The CDR3 loop spans 13 amino acids. The ends were cut back, 4 bases at V and 5 bases at J, with 12 bases in the middle. Study observations and caveats: A TCR beta motif of under 10 highly homologous variants seemed to mark ankylosing spondylitis blood.

V is TRBV5-1 and J is TRBJ1-1; a possible D gene is TRBD1 (5 bases). This receptor was taken from a male donor with ankylosing spondylitis. Sequencing was performed on blood, either unsorted or a sorted T cell fraction (not recorded which). The CDR3 sequence: CASSPGWGTEAFF. Written as DNA, the CDR3 is TGCGCCAGCAGCCCAGGGTGGGGGACTGAAGCTTTCTTT.